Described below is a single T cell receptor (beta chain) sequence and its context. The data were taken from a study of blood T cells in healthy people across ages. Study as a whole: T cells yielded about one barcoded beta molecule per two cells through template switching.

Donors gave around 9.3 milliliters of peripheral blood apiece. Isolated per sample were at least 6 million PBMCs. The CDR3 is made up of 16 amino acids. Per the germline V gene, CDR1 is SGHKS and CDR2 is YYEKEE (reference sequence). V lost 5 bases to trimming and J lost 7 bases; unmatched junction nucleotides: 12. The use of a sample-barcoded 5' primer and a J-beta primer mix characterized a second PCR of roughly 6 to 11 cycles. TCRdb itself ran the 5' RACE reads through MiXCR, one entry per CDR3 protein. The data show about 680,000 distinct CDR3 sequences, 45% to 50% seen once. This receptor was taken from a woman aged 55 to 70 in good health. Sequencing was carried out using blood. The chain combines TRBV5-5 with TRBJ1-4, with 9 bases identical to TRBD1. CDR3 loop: CASRQQTGGSFEKLFF. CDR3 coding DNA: TGTGCCAGCAGACAACAAACAGGGGGCAGTTTTGAAAAACTGTTTTTT.